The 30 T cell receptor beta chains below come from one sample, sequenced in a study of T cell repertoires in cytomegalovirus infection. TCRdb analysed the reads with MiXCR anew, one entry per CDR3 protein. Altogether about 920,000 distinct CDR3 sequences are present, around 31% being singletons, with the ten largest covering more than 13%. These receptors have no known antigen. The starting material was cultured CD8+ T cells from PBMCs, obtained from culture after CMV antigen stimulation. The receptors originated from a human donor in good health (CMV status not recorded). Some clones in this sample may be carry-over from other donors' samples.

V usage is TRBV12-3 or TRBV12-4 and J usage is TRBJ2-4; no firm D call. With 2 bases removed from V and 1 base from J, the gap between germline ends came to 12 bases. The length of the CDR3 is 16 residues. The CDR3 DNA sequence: TGTGCCAGCAGTTTACCAGGTTTCTTGGCCAAAAACATTCAGTACTTC. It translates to CASSLPGFLAKNIQYF.

CDR3 sequence (DNA): TGTGCCAGCAGCTTAGAGGGGCTAGCGGGACCCTACAATGAGCAGTTCTTC. Translated, it gives CASSLEGLAGPYNEQFF. The chain has TRBV11-1 and TRBJ2-1, with 9 bases identical to TRBD2. V shed 1 base and J 2 bases; nucleotides not matched to a gene: 6. Germline V gene data show CDR1 as SGHAT and CDR2 as FQDESV (reference sequence). CDR3 length: 17 amino acids.

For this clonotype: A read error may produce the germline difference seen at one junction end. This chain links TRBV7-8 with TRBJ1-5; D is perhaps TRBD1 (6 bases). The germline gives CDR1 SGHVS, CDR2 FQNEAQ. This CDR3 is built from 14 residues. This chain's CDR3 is CASSLAQGSQPQHF. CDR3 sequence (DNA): TGTGCCAGTAGCTTAGCACAGGGAAGTCAGCCCCAGCATTTT.

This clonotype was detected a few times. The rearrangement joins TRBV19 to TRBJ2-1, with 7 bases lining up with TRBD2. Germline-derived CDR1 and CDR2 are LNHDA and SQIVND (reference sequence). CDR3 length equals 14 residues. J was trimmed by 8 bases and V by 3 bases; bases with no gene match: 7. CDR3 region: CASSMSGGEDEQFF. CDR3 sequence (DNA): TGTGCCAGTAGTATGAGTGGGGGGGAGGATGAGCAGTTCTTC.

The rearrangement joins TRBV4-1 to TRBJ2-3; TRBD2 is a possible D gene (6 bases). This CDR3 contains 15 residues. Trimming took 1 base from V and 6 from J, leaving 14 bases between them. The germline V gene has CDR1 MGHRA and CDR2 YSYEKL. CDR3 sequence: CASSQGGERRDTQYF. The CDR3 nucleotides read TGCGCCAGCAGCCAAGGCGGGGAAAGAAGGGATACGCAGTATTTT.

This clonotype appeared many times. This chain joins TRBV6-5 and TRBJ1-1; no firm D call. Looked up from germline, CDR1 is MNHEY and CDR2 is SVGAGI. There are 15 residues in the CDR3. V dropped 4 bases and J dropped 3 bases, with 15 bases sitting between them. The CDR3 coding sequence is TGTGCCAGCAGTTTTGGTGTGGGGTCGCACACTGAAGCTTTCTTT. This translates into CASSFGVGSHTEAFF.

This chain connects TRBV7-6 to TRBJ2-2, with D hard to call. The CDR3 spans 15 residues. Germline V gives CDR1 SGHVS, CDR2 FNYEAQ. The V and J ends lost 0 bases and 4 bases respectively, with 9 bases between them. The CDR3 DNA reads TGTGCCAGCAGCTTAGCGGGTTCAGTCACCGGGGAGCTGTTTTTT. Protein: CASSLAGSVTGELFF.

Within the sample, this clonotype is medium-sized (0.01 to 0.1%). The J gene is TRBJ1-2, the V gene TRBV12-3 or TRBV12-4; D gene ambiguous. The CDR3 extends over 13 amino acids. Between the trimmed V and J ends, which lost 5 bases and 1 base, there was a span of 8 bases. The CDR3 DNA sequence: TGTGCCAGCAGTCAGACTGTTAACTATGGCTACACCTTC. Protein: CASSQTVNYGYTF.

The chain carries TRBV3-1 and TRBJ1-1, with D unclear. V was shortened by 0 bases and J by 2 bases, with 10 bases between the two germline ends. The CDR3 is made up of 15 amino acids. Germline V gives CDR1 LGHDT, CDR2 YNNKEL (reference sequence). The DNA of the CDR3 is TGTGCCAGCAGCCAAGAAACAGTGCGCAACACTGAAGCTTTCTTT. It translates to CASSQETVRNTEAFF.

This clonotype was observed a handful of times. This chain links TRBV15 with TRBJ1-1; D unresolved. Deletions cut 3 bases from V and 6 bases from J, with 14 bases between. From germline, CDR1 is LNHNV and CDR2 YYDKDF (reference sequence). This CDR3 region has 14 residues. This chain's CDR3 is CATSSFHPNAEAFF. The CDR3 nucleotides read TGTGCCACCAGCAGCTTTCACCCGAATGCTGAAGCTTTCTTT.

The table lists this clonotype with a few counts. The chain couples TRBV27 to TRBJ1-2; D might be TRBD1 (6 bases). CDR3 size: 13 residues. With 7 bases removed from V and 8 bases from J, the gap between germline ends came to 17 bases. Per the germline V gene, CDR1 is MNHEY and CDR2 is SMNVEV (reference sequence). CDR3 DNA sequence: TGTGCCAGCACAAAAAACACAGGGTACGGCTACACCTTC. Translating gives CASTKNTGYGYTF.

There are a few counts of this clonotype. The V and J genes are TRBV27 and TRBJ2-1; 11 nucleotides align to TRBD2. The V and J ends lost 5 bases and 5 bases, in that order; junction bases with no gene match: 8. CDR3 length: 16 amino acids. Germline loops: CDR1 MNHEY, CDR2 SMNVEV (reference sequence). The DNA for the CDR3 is TGTGCCAGCAGTCGCCTACTAGCGGGGGCCCACAATGAGCAGTTCTTC. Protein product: CASSRLLAGAHNEQFF.

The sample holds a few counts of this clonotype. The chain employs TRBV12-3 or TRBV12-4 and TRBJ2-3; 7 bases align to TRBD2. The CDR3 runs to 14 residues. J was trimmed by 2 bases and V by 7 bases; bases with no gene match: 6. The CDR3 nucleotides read TGTGCCAGCACCCCGGGGGGATTCACAGATACGCAGTATTTT. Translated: CASTPGGFTDTQYF.

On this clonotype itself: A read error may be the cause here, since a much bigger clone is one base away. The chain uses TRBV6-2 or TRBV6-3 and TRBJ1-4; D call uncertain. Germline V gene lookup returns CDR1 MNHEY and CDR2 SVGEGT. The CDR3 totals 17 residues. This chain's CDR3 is CVSTYSGLLAVDEKLFF. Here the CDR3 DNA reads TGTGTCAGCACGTATTCGGGTTTGCTTGCTGTGGATGAAAAACTGTTTTTT.

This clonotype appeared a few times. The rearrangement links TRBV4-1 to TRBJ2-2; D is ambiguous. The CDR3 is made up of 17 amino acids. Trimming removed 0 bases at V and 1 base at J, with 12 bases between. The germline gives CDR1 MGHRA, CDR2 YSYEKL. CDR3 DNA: TGCGCCAGCAGCCAAGATGTAGAGATCCTGAACACCGGGGAGCTGTTTTTT. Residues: CASSQDVEILNTGELFF.

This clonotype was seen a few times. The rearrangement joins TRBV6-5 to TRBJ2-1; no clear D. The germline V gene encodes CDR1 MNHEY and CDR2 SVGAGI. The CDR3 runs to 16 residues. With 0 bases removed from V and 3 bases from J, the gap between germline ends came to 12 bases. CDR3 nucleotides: TGTGCCAGCAGTTACTCGGATAAGGGCGGCTACAATGAGCAGTTCTTC. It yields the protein CASSYSDKGGYNEQFF.

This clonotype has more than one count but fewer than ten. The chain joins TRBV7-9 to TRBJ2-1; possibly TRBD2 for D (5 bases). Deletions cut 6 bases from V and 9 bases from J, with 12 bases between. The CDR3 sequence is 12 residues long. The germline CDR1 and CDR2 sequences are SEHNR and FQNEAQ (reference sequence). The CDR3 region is CASRLGIAEQFF. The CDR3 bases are TGTGCCAGCAGACTCGGGATTGCTGAGCAGTTCTTC.

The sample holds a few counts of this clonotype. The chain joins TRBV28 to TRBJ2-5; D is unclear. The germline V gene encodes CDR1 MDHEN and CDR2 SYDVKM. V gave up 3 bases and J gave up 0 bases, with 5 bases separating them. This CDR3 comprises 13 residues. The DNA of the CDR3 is TGTGCCAGCAGTTTTCTGTACCAAGAGACCCAGTACTTC. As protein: CASSFLYQETQYF.

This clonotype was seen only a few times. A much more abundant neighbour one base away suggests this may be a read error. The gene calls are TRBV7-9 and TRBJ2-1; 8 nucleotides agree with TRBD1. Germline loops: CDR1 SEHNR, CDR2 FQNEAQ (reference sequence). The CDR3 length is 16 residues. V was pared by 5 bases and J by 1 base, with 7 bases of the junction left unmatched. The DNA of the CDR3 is TGTGCCAGCAGCCCCCGGACAGGGAGGTCCTACAATGAGCAGTTCTTC. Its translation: CASSPRTGRSYNEQFF.

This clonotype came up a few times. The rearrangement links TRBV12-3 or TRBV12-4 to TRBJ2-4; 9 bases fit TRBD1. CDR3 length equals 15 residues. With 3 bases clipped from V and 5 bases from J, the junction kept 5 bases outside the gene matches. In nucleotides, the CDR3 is TGTGCCAGCAGTTTCGGGACAGGGTACCAAAACATTCAGTACTTC. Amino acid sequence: CASSFGTGYQNIQYF.

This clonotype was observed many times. The CDR3 protein is CASSLAVADVYEQYF. In DNA, the CDR3 is TGTGCCAGCAGCTTAGCGGTAGCCGACGTCTACGAGCAGTACTTC. The rearrangement links TRBV7-9 to TRBJ2-7; no clear D gene. There are 15 residues in the CDR3. With 0 bases removed from V and 3 bases from J, the gap between germline ends came to 12 bases. CDR1 and CDR2 (germline): SEHNR, FQNEAQ (reference sequence).

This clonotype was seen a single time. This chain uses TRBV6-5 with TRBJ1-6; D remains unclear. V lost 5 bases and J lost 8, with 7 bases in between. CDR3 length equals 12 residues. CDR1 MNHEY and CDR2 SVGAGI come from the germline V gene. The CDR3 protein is CASSPLDSPLHF. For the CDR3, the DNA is TGTGCCAGCAGTCCTTTAGATTCACCCCTCCACTTT.

The CDR3 reads CASSGAGPHTEAFF. In DNA, the CDR3 is TGTGCCAGCTCAGGCGCAGGACCGCACACTGAAGCTTTCTTT. The J gene is TRBJ1-1, the V gene TRBV6-5, with D hard to call. Germline values: CDR1 MNHEY, CDR2 SVGAGI. V was clipped by 8 bases and J by 3 bases, with 16 bases between them. This CDR3 region has 14 residues.

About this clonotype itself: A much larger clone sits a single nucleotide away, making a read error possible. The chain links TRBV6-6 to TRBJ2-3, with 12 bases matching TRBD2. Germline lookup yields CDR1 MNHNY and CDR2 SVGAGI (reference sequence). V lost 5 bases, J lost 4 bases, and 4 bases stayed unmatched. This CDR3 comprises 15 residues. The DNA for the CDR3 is TGTGCCAGCAGTCTAGCGGGGGGGACCGCAGATACGCAGTATTTT. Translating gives CASSLAGGTADTQYF.

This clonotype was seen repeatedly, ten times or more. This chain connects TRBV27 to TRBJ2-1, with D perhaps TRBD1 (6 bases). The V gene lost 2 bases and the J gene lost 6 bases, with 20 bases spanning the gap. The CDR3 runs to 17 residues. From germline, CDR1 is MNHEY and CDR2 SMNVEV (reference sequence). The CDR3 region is CASSLPNRVGRINEQFF. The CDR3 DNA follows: TGTGCCAGCAGTTTACCGAACAGGGTAGGAAGGATCAATGAGCAGTTCTTC.

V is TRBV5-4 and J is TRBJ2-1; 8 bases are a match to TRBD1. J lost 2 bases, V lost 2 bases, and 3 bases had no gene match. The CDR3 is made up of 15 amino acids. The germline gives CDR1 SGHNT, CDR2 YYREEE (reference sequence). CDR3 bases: TGTGCCAGCAGCTTTGGGACAGGCACCTACAATGAGCAGTTCTTC. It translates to CASSFGTGTYNEQFF.

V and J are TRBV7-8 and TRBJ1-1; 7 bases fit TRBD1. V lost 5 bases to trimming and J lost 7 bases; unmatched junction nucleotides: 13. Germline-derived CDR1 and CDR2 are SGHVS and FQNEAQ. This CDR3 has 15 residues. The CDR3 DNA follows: TGTGCCAGCAGCGTACGACAGGGTCCGTGGCATGAAGCTTTCTTT. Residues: CASSVRQGPWHEAFF. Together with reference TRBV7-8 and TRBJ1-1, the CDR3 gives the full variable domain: GAGVSQSPRYKVAKRGQDVALRCDPISGHVSLFWYQQALGQGPEFLTYFQNEAQLDKSGLPSDRFFAERPEGSVSTLKIQRTQQEDSAVYLCASSVRQGPWHEAFFGQGTRLTVV.

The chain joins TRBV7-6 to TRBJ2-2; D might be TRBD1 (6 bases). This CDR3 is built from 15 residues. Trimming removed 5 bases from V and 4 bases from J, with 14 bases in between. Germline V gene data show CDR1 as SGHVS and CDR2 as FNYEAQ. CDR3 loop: CASSQKEGGTGELFF. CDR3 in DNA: TGTGCCAGCAGCCAAAAGGAAGGGGGCACCGGGGAGCTGTTTTTT. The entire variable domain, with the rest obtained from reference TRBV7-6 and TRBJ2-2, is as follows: GAGVSQSPRYKVTKRGQDVALRCDPISGHVSLYWYRQALGQGPEFLTYFNYEAQQDKSGLPNDRFSAERPEGSISTLTIQRTEQRDSAMYRCASSQKEGGTGELFFGEGSRLTVL.

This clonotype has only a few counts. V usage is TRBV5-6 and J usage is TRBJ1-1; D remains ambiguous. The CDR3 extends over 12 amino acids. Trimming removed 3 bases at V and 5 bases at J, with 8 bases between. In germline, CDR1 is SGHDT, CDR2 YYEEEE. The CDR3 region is CASSSYGTEAFF. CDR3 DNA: TGTGCCAGCAGCTCTTACGGAACTGAAGCTTTCTTT.

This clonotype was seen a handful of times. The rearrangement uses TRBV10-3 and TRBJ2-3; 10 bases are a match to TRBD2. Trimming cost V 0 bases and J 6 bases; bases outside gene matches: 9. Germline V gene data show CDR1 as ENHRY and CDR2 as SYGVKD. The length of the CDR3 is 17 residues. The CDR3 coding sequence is TGTGCCATCAGTGAGTCCGCTAGCGGGGGCCTGTGGGATACGCAGTATTTT. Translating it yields CAISESASGGLWDTQYF.